This T cell receptor beta chain emerged from a study of beta chain features in type 1 diabetes. About the study: Comparable age, gender and cell yields were observed in patients relative to healthy donors. Taken together, all samples contributed some 98 million examined sorted cells.

Overall study results and limits: Relative to healthy donors, patients appeared to have naive, central memory and Treg TCRB repertoires that were more similar. The question left open here concerned HLA type influencing TCRB rearrangement.

Reverse transcribing all isolated RNA meant expressed TCRB transcripts were sequenced. The table came from immunoSEQ multiplex PCR; TCRdb's copy has only in-frame clones and leaves some out. This sample carries 430,000 or so clones, roughly 10% of them seen once, and the ten largest clones take about 0.042%. Regarding this clone: The antigen remains undetermined.

The sample comprised naive CD4+ T cells from blood. The clonotype originates from a woman between 18 and 30 years old in good health.

The DNA of the CDR3 is TGTGCCAGCAGTTTTAAGTCCGGGGAGCTGTTTTTT. Its translation: CASSFKSGELFF. The chain joins TRBV27 to TRBJ2-2; D is unresolved. The CDR3 runs 12 residues. The germline V gene encodes CDR1 MNHEY and CDR2 SMNVEV (reference sequence). The V end was cut by 3 bases, the J end by 6 bases, with 5 bases between.